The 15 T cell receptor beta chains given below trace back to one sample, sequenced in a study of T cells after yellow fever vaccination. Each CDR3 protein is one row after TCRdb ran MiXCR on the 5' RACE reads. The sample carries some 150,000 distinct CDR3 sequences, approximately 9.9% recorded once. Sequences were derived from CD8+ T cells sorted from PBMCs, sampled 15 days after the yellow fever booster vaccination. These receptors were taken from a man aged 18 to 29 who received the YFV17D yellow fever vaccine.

CDR3 coding DNA: TGTGCCGGAAGCAAAAGGACAGGATCACCCGAGCTGTTTTTT. Protein product: CAGSKRTGSPELFF. The chain uses TRBV6-2 or TRBV6-3 and TRBJ2-2, with TRBD1 matching over 7 bases. Germline CDR1 is MNHEY and CDR2 is SVGEGT. Trimming cost V 11 bases and J 11 bases; bases outside gene matches: 17. CDR3 length: 14 amino acids.

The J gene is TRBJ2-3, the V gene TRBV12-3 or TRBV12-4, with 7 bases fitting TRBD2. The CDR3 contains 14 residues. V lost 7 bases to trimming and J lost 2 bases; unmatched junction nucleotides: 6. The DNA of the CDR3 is TGTGCCAGCACTCTAGCGGAGGACACAGATACGCAGTATTTT. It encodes CASTLAEDTDTQYF.

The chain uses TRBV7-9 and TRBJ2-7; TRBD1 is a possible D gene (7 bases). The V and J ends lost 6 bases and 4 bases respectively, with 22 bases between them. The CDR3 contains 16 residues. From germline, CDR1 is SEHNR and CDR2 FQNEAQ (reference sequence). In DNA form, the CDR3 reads TGTGCCAGCAGTCCCGCGGAGGGGACAGCCCTTTACGAGCAGTACGTC. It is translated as CASSPAEGTALYEQYV.

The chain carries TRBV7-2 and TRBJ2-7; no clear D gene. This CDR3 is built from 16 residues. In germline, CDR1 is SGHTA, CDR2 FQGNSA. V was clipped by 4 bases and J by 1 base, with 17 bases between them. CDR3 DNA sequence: TGTGCCAGCAGCTCTCTGTGGCTTTACAATTCCTACGAGCAGTACTTC. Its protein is CASSSLWLYNSYEQYF.

The CDR3 region is CASSPGGSSYNEQFF. In DNA, the CDR3 is TGTGCCAGCAGTCCAGGGGGCAGCTCCTACAATGAGCAGTTCTTC. V usage is TRBV7-3 and J usage is TRBJ2-1; 8 bases are a match to TRBD1. Germline V lookup: CDR1 SGHTA, CDR2 FQGTGA. Trimming took 6 bases from V and 0 from J; bases not matched to a gene: 4. CDR3 length equals 15 residues.

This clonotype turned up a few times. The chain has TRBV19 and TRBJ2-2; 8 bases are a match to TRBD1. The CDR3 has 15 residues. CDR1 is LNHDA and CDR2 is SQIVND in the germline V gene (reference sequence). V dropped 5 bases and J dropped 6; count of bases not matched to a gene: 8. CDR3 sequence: CASSFRTGGPGELFF. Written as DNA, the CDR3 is TGTGCCAGTAGTTTTCGAACAGGGGGACCCGGGGAGCTGTTTTTT.

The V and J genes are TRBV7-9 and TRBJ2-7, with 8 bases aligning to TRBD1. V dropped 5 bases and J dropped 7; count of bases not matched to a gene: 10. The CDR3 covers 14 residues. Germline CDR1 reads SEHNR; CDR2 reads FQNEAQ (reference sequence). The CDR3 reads CASSGGQGRREQYF. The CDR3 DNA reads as TGTGCCAGCAGCGGTGGACAGGGACGAAGGGAGCAGTACTTC.

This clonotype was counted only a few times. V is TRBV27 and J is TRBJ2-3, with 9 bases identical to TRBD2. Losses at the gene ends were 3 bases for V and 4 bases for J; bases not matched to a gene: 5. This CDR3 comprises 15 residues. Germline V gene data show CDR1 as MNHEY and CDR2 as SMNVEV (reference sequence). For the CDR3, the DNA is TGTGCCAGCAGTTTGGGGTCTAGCGGGGCAGATACGCAGTATTTT. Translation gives CASSLGSSGADTQYF.

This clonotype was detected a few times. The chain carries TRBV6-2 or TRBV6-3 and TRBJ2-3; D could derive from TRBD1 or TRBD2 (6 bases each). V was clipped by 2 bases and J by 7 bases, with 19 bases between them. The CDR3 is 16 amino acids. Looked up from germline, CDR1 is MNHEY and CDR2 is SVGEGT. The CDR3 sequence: CASSYPLAGGGHTQYF. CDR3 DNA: TGTGCCAGCAGTTACCCCCTGGCCGGGGGCGGACATACGCAGTATTTT.

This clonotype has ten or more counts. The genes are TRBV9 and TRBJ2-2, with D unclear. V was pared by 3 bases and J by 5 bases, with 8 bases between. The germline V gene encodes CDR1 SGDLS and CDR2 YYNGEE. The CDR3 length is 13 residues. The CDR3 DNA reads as TGTGCCAGCAGCGCAAGTGGGACCGGGGAGCTGTTTTTT. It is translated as CASSASGTGELFF.

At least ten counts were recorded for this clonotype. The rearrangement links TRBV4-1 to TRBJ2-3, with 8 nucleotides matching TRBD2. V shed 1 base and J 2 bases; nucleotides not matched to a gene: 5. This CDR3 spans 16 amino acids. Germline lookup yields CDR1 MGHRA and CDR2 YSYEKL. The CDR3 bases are TGCGCCAGCAGCCAAGGGCCGGGGGGGTCCACAGATACGCAGTATTTT. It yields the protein CASSQGPGGSTDTQYF.

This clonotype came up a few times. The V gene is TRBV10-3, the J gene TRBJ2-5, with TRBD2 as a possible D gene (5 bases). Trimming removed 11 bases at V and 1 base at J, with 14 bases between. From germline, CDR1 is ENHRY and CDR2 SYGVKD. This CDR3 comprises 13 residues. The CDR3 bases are TGTGCCCCCAACGTGGAGGCCCAAGAGACCCAGTACTTC. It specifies CAPNVEAQETQYF.

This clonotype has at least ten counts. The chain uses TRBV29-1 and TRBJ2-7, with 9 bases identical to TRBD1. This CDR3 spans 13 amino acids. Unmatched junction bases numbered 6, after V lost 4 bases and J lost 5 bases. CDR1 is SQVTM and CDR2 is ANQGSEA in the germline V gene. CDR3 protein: CSVGDREDNEQYF. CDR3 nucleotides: TGCAGCGTTGGGGACAGGGAGGACAACGAGCAGTACTTC.

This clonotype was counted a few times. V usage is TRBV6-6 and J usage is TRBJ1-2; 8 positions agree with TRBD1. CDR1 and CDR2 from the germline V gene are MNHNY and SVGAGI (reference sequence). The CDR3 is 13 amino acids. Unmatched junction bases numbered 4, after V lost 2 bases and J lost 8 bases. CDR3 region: CASSYQDRDGYTF. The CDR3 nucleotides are TGTGCCAGCAGTTACCAGGACAGGGACGGCTACACCTTC.

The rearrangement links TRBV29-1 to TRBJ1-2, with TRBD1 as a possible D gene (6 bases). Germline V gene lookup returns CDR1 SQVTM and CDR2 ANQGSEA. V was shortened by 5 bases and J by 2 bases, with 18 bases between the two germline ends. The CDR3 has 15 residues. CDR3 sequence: CSVRRYRAGNYGYTF. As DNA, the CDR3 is TGCAGCGTTCGACGATACAGGGCCGGGAACTATGGCTACACCTTC.